This TCR beta chain was retrieved from a study of cytomegalovirus exposure and HLA in healthy donors. Concerning this clone: Its matching antigen is unknown.

Primers for the PCR totalled 60 Vbeta and 13 Jbeta. Data came from immunoSEQ multiplex PCR; TCRdb stores just in-frame clones and leaves some out. The sample has 45,000 to 60,000 clones. General study results and limits: In the analysis, some V segments, TRBV6-2 and TRBV6-3 included, were excluded as indistinguishable. CMV serostatus was the sole immune exposure data available.

Losses at the gene ends were 5 bases for V and 1 base for J; bases not matched to a gene: 6. There are 15 residues in the CDR3. Germline CDR1 and CDR2: SEHNR and FQNEAQ (reference sequence). The sequenced sample was PBMCs. The clonotype was recovered from a woman aged 40 to 55 in good health and CMV-seronegative. The chain couples TRBV7-9 to TRBJ2-7; 9 positions match TRBD1. The CDR3 here is CASSPLGTGSYEQYF. The CDR3 DNA sequence: TGTGCCAGCAGCCCACTAGGGACAGGGTCCTACGAGCAGTACTTC.